This TCR beta chain was identified during a study of identifying expanded T cells in peripheral blood. TCRdb's copy holds only in-frame clones and misses some; the assay was immunoSEQ multiplex PCR. The profile shows tens of thousands of clones, 84% of them singletons. A note on this clone: Its antigen is unidentified.

No infections or other immune events were documented during collection. Study-level results: Approximately two-week clone count variance significantly increased as total template count grew. Technical replicates showed around 1.1 changed clones; roughly two weeks 15 to 20; four weeks 19.

This CDR3 comprises 18 residues. Germline V CDR1 and CDR2: SNHLY, FYNNEI. The J segment lost 2 bases and the V segment lost 3 bases, leaving 12 bases of the junction unmatched. The V call is TRBV2, the J call TRBJ2-7; 11 bases line up with TRBD2. The clonotype originates from a person aged 18 to 75 in good health. The sequencing sample was made of blood. This CDR3 reads CASSDLLAGGPRAYEQYF. The CDR3 DNA follows: TGTGCCAGCAGTGATTTATTAGCGGGAGGGCCTCGAGCCTACGAGCAGTACTTC.